Listed below are T cell receptor beta chains from one sample, sequenced in a study of blood T cell repertoires in COVID-19. Clones were sequenced by immunoSEQ multiplex PCR, and TCRdb holds only the in-frame ones, with some missing. This table holds 70,000 to 100,000 clones, 75% to 90% found once. Source material: peripheral blood. The origin of the receptors is a man older than 75 with active or convalescent COVID-19. CDR3s include the opening cysteine and the closing phenylalanine or tryptophan. D genes are given only for firm matches. Clone size, where shown, is once, few, many, or a class for clones that have expanded.

v_gene	abundance	d_gene	j_gene	CDR3aa	CDR3nt
TRBV4-1	NA	NA	TRBJ1-5	CASSQEPTGIPVGYSNQPQHF	TGCGCCAGCAGCCAAGAGCCGACCGGGATCCCGGTGGGATATAGCAATCAGCCCCAGCATTTT
TRBV5-5	NA	TRBD2	TRBJ2-3	CASSLGGLAAGTDTQYF	TGTGCCAGCAGCTTGGGGGGACTAGCGGCCGGCACAGATACGCAGTATTTT
TRBV29-1	NA	TRBD1	TRBJ1-2	CSVEPGQGLYGYTF	TGCAGCGTTGAACCTGGACAGGGGTTATATGGCTACACCTTC
TRBV6-5	once	TRBD1	TRBJ1-2	CASKTGGYGYTF	TGTGCCAGCAAGACAGGGGGTTATGGCTACACCTTC
TRBV28	NA	TRBD2	TRBJ2-1	CASSSGLYNEQFF	TGTGCCAGCAGTTCGGGACTATACAATGAGCAGTTCTTC
TRBV10-2	NA	NA	TRBJ1-2	CASSAEGRLGGYTF	TGCGCCAGCAGTGCCGAAGGGAGGTTAGGAGGCTACACCTTC
TRBV6-5	NA	NA	TRBJ2-1	CASRQYLFSYNEQFF	TGTGCCAGCAGACAATACCTTTTCTCCTACAATGAGCAGTTCTTC
TRBV5-4	NA	TRBD1	TRBJ2-7	CASSFGQGASYEQYF	TGTGCCAGCAGCTTCGGGCAGGGGGCCTCCTACGAGCAGTACTTC
TRBV9	NA	NA	TRBJ1-1	CASSVAPRDTEAFF	TGTGCCAGCAGCGTAGCTCCCCGGGACACTGAAGCTTTCTTT
TRBV9	NA	TRBD2	TRBJ2-2	CASSVGASGNTGELFF	TGTGCCAGCAGCGTAGGGGCTAGCGGGAACACCGGGGAGCTGTTTTTT
TRBV7-3	NA	NA	TRBJ2-2	CASRSSRAGGELFF	TGTGCCAGCAGATCCTCAAGAGCGGGCGGGGAGCTGTTTTTT
TRBV3-1/TRBV3-2	NA	TRBD1	TRBJ2-7	CASSLKGQGHYEQYF	TGTGCCAGCAGCCTAAAGGGACAGGGACATTACGAGCAGTACTTC
TRBV15	NA	TRBD1	TRBJ1-4	CATSRGQGFEKLFF	TGTGCCACCAGCAGAGGACAGGGGTTTGAAAAACTGTTTTTT
TRBV4-1	NA	NA	TRBJ1-1	CASSQDPGNQPEAFF	TGCGCCAGCAGCCAAGATCCAGGGAACCAACCTGAAGCTTTCTTT
TRBV28	NA	NA	TRBJ1-1	CASSFTVTEAFF	TGTGCCAGCAGTTTCACGGTCACTGAAGCTTTCTTT
TRBV30	few	NA	TRBJ2-2	CAWKRSREVGELFF	TGTGCCTGGAAGAGGAGTAGGGAGGTCGGGGAGCTGTTTTTT
TRBV7-3	NA	TRBD1	TRBJ2-2	CASSLTGQVGFRELFF	TGTGCCAGCAGCTTAACGGGACAGGTCGGGTTTAGGGAGCTGTTTTTT
TRBV19	few	TRBD1	TRBJ2-7	CASSQRTGEQYF	TGTGCCAGTAGTCAACGGACAGGCGAGCAGTACTTC
TRBV9	few	TRBD1	TRBJ2-7	CASSVGQGSGEQYF	TGTGCCAGCAGCGTAGGACAGGGTTCGGGTGAGCAGTACTTC
TRBV12-3/TRBV12-4	NA	TRBD1	TRBJ2-1	CASSPLRTGQFF	TGTGCCAGCAGCCCACTCCGGACAGGGCAGTTCTTC
TRBV2	NA	TRBD1	TRBJ2-1	CASSRDSSSYNEQFF	TGTGCCAGCAGCCGGGACAGCAGCTCCTACAATGAGCAGTTCTTC
TRBV27	once	TRBD1	TRBJ2-5	CASSYGTGRETQYF	TGTGCCAGCAGTTACGGGACAGGGCGGGAGACCCAGTACTTC
TRBV4-2	once	TRBD1	TRBJ1-5	CASSRGTGNSNQPQHF	TGTGCCAGCAGCCGGGGGACAGGGAATAGCAATCAGCCCCAGCATTTT
TRBV24-1	once	TRBD1	TRBJ2-3	CATPGQGAVTQYF	TGTGCCACGCCGGGACAGGGGGCCGTTACGCAGTATTTT
TRBV2	NA	TRBD1	TRBJ1-6	CASSDAGGNNSPLHF	TGTGCCAGCAGTGATGCAGGGGGCAATAATTCACCCCTCCACTTT
TRBV11-3	NA	NA	TRBJ1-1	CASSLRENTEAFF	TGTGCCAGCAGCTTACGGGAGAACACTGAAGCTTTCTTT
TRBV9	NA	NA	TRBJ2-5	CASSVTAGTNPETQYF	TGTGCCAGCAGCGTCACGGCGGGGACCAATCCCGAGACCCAGTACTTC
TRBV5-1	once	TRBD2	TRBJ2-1	CASSTGTSGPYNEQFF	TGCGCCAGCAGCACAGGGACTAGCGGCCCCTACAATGAGCAGTTCTTC
TRBV3-1/TRBV3-2	NA	NA	TRBJ1-2	CASSQASDRYGYTF	TGTGCCAGCAGCCAAGCCTCGGACAGATATGGCTACACCTTC
TRBV28	NA	NA	TRBJ2-7	CASKWTLSSYEQYF	TGTGCCAGCAAGTGGACACTTAGCTCCTACGAGCAGTACTTC
TRBV14	NA	TRBD1	TRBJ2-3	CASSQGGQFFVRGSTQYF	TGTGCCAGCAGCCAAGGGGGACAGTTCTTTGTTAGGGGATCTACGCAGTATTTT
TRBV7-9	few	TRBD1	TRBJ1-5	CASSPGTGNQPQHF	TGTGCCAGCAGCCCTGGGACAGGGAATCAGCCCCAGCATTTT
TRBV7-8	NA	TRBD1	TRBJ1-2	CASSSDRGRFYGYTF	TGTGCCAGCAGCTCGGACAGGGGGCGTTTCTATGGCTACACCTTC
TRBV5-1	NA	TRBD2	TRBJ2-1	CASSLPGLAAYNEQFF	TGCGCCAGCAGCTTGCCGGGACTAGCGGCTTACAATGAGCAGTTCTTC
TRBV2	NA	TRBD1	TRBJ2-2	CASRTGSNTGELFF	TGTGCCAGCAGGACAGGGTCGAACACCGGGGAGCTGTTTTTT
TRBV2	NA	TRBD1	TRBJ2-5	CASSSGQGAQETQYF	TGTGCCAGCAGTTCGGGACAGGGCGCCCAAGAGACCCAGTACTTC
TRBV7-2	NA	NA	TRBJ2-5	CASSISTQETQYF	TGTGCCAGCAGCATTAGCACTCAAGAGACCCAGTACTTC
TRBV4-2	NA	NA	TRBJ2-7	CASSQGLERSYEQYF	TGTGCCAGCAGCCAAGGCCTTGAGCGGAGCTACGAGCAGTACTTC
TRBV2	NA	TRBD1	TRBJ2-1	CASSVGDRGGEEQFF	TGTGCCAGCAGTGTAGGGGACAGGGGGGGTGAAGAGCAGTTCTTC
TRBV27	NA	TRBD1	TRBJ1-5	CASSLGGGTQPQHF	TGTGCCAGCAGTTTAGGAGGGGGCACTCAGCCCCAGCATTTT
TRBV6-2/TRBV6-3	NA	TRBD2	TRBJ2-3	CASSSTSGSTFSTDTQYF	TGTGCCAGCAGTTCGACTAGCGGGAGTACTTTTAGCACAGATACGCAGTATTTT
TRBV10-3	NA	TRBD1	TRBJ2-7	CAISEPQGVVGYEQYF	TGTGCCATCAGTGAACCGCAGGGGGTGGTGGGCTACGAGCAGTACTTC
TRBV4-1	few	NA	TRBJ2-7	CASSQAAASYEQYF	TGCGCCAGCAGCCAAGCTGCGGCTAGCTACGAGCAGTACTTC
TRBV28	once	TRBD2	TRBJ2-3	CASSQSGRDPDTQYF	TGTGCCAGCAGTCAAAGCGGGAGGGACCCAGATACGCAGTATTTT
TRBV7-2	once	NA	TRBJ2-2	CASSSRQATGELFF	TGTGCCAGCAGCTCCCGACAGGCAACCGGGGAGCTGTTTTTT
TRBV4-3	NA	TRBD1	TRBJ1-2	CASSQDLPDRANYGYTF	TGCGCCAGCAGCCAAGACCTTCCCGACAGGGCGAACTATGGCTACACCTTC